This T cell receptor (beta chain) stems from a study of beta chain features in type 1 diabetes. This CDR3 has 13 amino acids. The investigators reverse transcribed all of the isolated RNA, so they sequenced expressed TCRB transcripts. The table came from immunoSEQ multiplex PCR; TCRdb's copy has only in-frame clones and leaves some out. The sample carries hundreds of thousands of clones, around 16% recorded once. The gene calls are TRBV21-1 and TRBJ1-2; the D call of TRBD1 is as the table states it, not checked on the DNA. TRBV21-1 is a pseudogene. This TCR was recovered from a young man in good health. Sequenced: naive CD4+ T cells from blood. CDR3 coding DNA: TGTGCCAGCACCGGTAGGTCCGGGACAGGGTACACCTTC. Its protein product is CASTGRSGTGYTF.